This TCR beta chain is from a study of blood T cell repertoires in COVID-19. This clone has only one observation. Sequenced by immunoSEQ multiplex PCR; TCRdb stores in-frame clones only, minus some. There are about 200,000 clones in the sample; 80% to 85% occur only once, and 5.1% lies in the top ten. This clonotype originated in a human donor in a cohort sampled during active COVID-19. Sequencing was carried out using peripheral blood.

The CDR3 DNA sequence: TGTGCCAGCAGTTACCGGGGGGTTAATGAAAAACTGTTTTTT. It codes for CASSYRGVNEKLFF. The chain uses TRBV6-5 and TRBJ1-4; possibly TRBD1 for D (5 bases). This CDR3 spans 14 amino acids. Germline V CDR1 and CDR2: MNHEY, SVGAGI. V was clipped by 2 bases and J by 4 bases, with 8 bases between them.